One T cell receptor (beta chain) is described in this entry. The antigen is unknown. The read is 3 residues too short to cover the CDR3 end, so that end is filled in from the germline J gene. This sample is part of a study of T cells in women clearing cervical HPV infection. Generated by immunoSEQ multiplex PCR, the TCRdb table keeps only in-frame clones and is missing some. The specimen's table records approximately 52,000 clones. HPV was found by MY09/MY11 PCR and dot-blot genotyping. The CDR3 is made up of 13 amino acids. Trimming removed 0 bases at V and 8 bases at J, with 11 bases between. Germline loops: CDR1 DFQATT, CDR2 SNEGSKA (reference sequence). Overall study results and limits: TRBV6-7 relative abundance averaged approximately 0.11% in cases and about 0.15% in controls.

The sequence derives from a woman between 18 and 75 years old with a cervical HPV16 infection that either progressed to CIN3+ or cleared (not recorded which). The sample consisted of blood buffy coat. This chain connects TRBV20-1 to TRBJ1-5; a possible D gene is TRBD1 (6 bases). The CDR3 loop reads CSARDLQGKPQHF. Partial CDR3 DNA: TGCAGTGCTAGAGACCTACAGGGAAAGCCC.